One and the same sample provided the 26 T cell receptor beta chains below, sequenced in a study of blood T cell repertoires in COVID-19. TCRdb keeps only in-frame clones here, not all; method: immunoSEQ multiplex PCR. Among 250,000 to 300,000 clones listed, roughly nine tenths were seen once. The material sequenced was peripheral blood. These receptors all come from a middle-aged woman who had recovered from COVID-19.

The V and J genes are TRBV3-1 (or the pseudogene TRBV3-2) and TRBJ2-3; 9 nucleotides agree with TRBD2. The V and J ends lost 2 bases and 2 bases, in that order; junction bases with no gene match: 11. This CDR3 is 18 amino acids long. CDR1 is LGHDT and CDR2 is YNNKEL in the germline V gene (reference sequence). For the CDR3, the DNA is TGTGCCAGCAGCCAAACTCTCGGGCTAGCGGGGTTCACAGATACGCAGTATTTT. Its translation is CASSQTLGLAGFTDTQYF.

The V and J genes are TRBV5-4 and TRBJ2-3; 8 nucleotides agree with TRBD2. V gave up 2 bases and J gave up 0 bases; unmatched junction bases: 2. The germline V gene encodes CDR1 SGHNT and CDR2 YYREEE (reference sequence). The CDR3 sequence is 15 residues long. Written as DNA, the CDR3 is TGTGCCAGCAGCTTAACGGGGGGGAGCACAGATACGCAGTATTTT. As protein: CASSLTGGSTDTQYF. The entire variable domain, with the rest obtained from reference TRBV5-4 and TRBJ2-3, is as follows: ETGVTQSPTHLIKTRGQQVTLRCSSQSGHNTVSWYQQALGQGPQFIFQYYREEENGRGNFPPRFSGLQFPNYSSELNVNALELDDSALYLCASSLTGGSTDTQYFGPGTRLTVL.

This sequence joins TRBV27 and TRBJ2-7; TRBD2 matches at 10 bases. CDR1 and CDR2 (germline): MNHEY, SMNVEV (reference sequence). The CDR3 length is 17 residues. The V gene end was trimmed by 3 bases and the J gene end by 3 bases; junction bases not matched to a gene: 11. Written as DNA, the CDR3 is TGTGCCAGCAGTTTCCACCCGATACTAGCGGGGATCTACGAGCAGTACGTC. This encodes CASSFHPILAGIYEQYV.

This chain connects TRBV27 to TRBJ2-2, with 9 bases aligning to TRBD2. The CDR3 loop spans 13 amino acids. V was clipped by 8 bases and J by 8 bases; unmatched bases: 6. CDR1 is MNHEY and CDR2 is SMNVEV in the germline V gene (reference sequence). The CDR3 coding sequence is TGTGCCAGCGGGTTAGCGGGGGAGGGGGAGCTGTTTTTT. This translates into CASGLAGEGELFF.

This chain links TRBV4-1 with TRBJ2-5, with 8 nucleotides matching TRBD2. Germline lookup yields CDR1 MGHRA and CDR2 YSYEKL. V lost 4 bases and J lost 7; bases outside the gene matches: 8. CDR3 size: 14 residues. CDR3 region: CASSRAGGLGTQYF. As DNA, the CDR3 is TGCGCCAGCAGCCGGGCGGGGGGCCTGGGGACCCAGTACTTC.

V usage is TRBV5-5 and J usage is TRBJ2-1; 9 positions match TRBD2. Germline V gene sequence: CDR1 SGHKS, CDR2 YYEKEE (reference sequence). The J segment lost 16 bases and the V segment lost 0 bases, leaving 8 bases of the junction unmatched. CDR3 length: 13 amino acids. The CDR3 sequence is CASSLGSGGFRFF. The CDR3 region has the DNA TGTGCCAGCAGCTTGGGTAGCGGGGGCTTTAGATTCTTC.

This clone was seen once. The V call is TRBV5-1, the J call TRBJ1-1, with a tentative D call TRBD1 (6 bases). Germline V gene sequence: CDR1 SGHRS, CDR2 YFSETQ. This CDR3 has 14 amino acids. V lost 3 bases and J 0 bases, leaving 9 bases between the germline ends. Here the CDR3 DNA reads TGCGCCAGCAGCTCGGGACATTTGAACACTGAAGCTTTCTTT. Protein sequence: CASSSGHLNTEAFF.

The CDR3 nucleotides are TGTGCCAGCAGTTTCAATTCCTACGAGCAGTACTTC. This translates into CASSFNSYEQYF. The chain is built from TRBV27 and TRBJ2-7, with D hard to call. The CDR3 has 12 residues. Germline V lookup: CDR1 MNHEY, CDR2 SMNVEV (reference sequence). Deletions cut 3 bases from V and 1 base from J, with 4 bases between.

This clone has just one count. The CDR3 spells CASTLRTSGGPEQFF. The CDR3 bases are TGTGCCAGCACCCTCCGGACTAGCGGGGGTCCTGAGCAGTTCTTC. The chain carries TRBV2 and TRBJ2-1; 13 bases align to TRBD2. The CDR3 is 15 residues long. Trimming cost V 7 bases and J 9 bases; bases outside gene matches: 9. The V gene's germline CDR1 is SNHLY and CDR2 FYNNEI.

Regarding this clone: The same CDR3 is also encoded by other DNA sequences in this sample. J is TRBJ2-2 and V is TRBV27; 7 positions agree with TRBD1. V shed 6 bases and J 4 bases; nucleotides not matched to a gene: 5. The CDR3 is 14 residues long. CDR1 is MNHEY and CDR2 is SMNVEV in the germline V gene (reference sequence). The CDR3 here is CASRRTGATGELFF. CDR3 in DNA: TGTGCCAGCAGGAGAACAGGGGCCACCGGGGAGCTGTTTTTT.

The chain recombines TRBV18 with TRBJ2-2; weak D call: TRBD2 (6 bases). Germline V gene lookup returns CDR1 KGHSH and CDR2 LQKENI. The V and J ends lost 11 bases and 3 bases respectively, with 16 bases between them. This CDR3 is built from 14 residues. CDR3 coding DNA: TGTGCCTCGTCCGGGGGTATGGACACCGGGGAGCTGTTTTTT. This sequence encodes CASSGGMDTGELFF.

The chain carries TRBV19 and TRBJ1-1; TRBD1 aligns across 7 bases. CDR1 and CDR2 from the germline V gene are LNHDA and SQIVND (reference sequence). The CDR3 loop spans 16 amino acids. Trimming took 3 bases from V and 4 from J; bases not matched to a gene: 11. CDR3 loop: CASSIVPGTVGTEAFF. The CDR3 DNA reads as TGTGCCAGTAGTATTGTCCCCGGGACAGTCGGCACTGAAGCTTTCTTT.

The chain has TRBV9 and TRBJ2-7; 11 bases are shared with TRBD2. V was pared by 2 bases and J by 4 bases, with 5 bases of the junction left unmatched. Germline-derived CDR1 and CDR2 are SGDLS and YYNGEE. CDR3 length equals 15 residues. The CDR3: CASSVTGLADYEQYF. CDR3 sequence (DNA): TGTGCCAGCAGCGTTACGGGACTAGCGGATTACGAGCAGTACTTC.

The chain links TRBV6-5 to TRBJ2-5; 9 bases are a match to TRBD1. V lost 8 bases to trimming and J lost 5 bases; unmatched junction nucleotides: 9. CDR1 is MNHEY, CDR2 SVGAGI, per germline. This CDR3 region has 14 residues. As DNA, the CDR3 is TGTGCCAGCTCTCGGGGACAGGGCGGGGAGACCCAGTACTTC. Residues: CASSRGQGGETQYF.

V is TRBV2 and J is TRBJ1-4; D call uncertain. The V gene lost 8 bases and the J gene lost 0 bases, with 7 bases spanning the gap. Germline V lookup: CDR1 SNHLY, CDR2 FYNNEI. This CDR3 contains 13 residues. The CDR3 DNA sequence: TGTGCCAGCGAGTTCACAACTAATGAAAAACTGTTTTTT. This encodes CASEFTTNEKLFF.

The J gene is TRBJ2-1, the V gene TRBV14; TRBD2 matches at 11 bases. The CDR3 extends over 20 amino acids. Trimming at V came to 0 bases and at J to 5 bases, leaving 15 bases not matched to a gene. The germline CDR1 and CDR2 sequences are SGHDN and FVKESK. The CDR3 is CASSQDYKGLAASRNNEQFF. CDR3 in DNA: TGTGCCAGCAGCCAAGATTATAAGGGACTAGCGGCTAGTAGGAACAATGAGCAGTTCTTC.

The rearrangement links TRBV6-5 to TRBJ1-4; D is possibly TRBD1 (6 bases). CDR3 size: 13 residues. With 6 bases removed from V and 4 bases from J, the gap between germline ends came to 9 bases. The germline gives CDR1 MNHEY, CDR2 SVGAGI. CDR3 residues: CASSVGGNEKLFF. The CDR3, as DNA: TGTGCCAGCAGCGTAGGGGGTAATGAAAAACTGTTTTTT.

The chain recombines TRBV6-5 with TRBJ2-4; D possibly corresponds to TRBD2 (6 bases). Germline V gene sequence: CDR1 MNHEY, CDR2 SVGAGI. This CDR3 is 15 amino acids long. Trimming took off 0 bases at V and 4 bases at J, with 10 bases between the two ends. The CDR3 protein is CASSYSGTWKNIQYF. DNA for the CDR3: TGTGCCAGCAGTTACTCGGGGACTTGGAAAAACATTCAGTACTTC.

This clone was seen more than once but under ten times. J is TRBJ1-4 and V is TRBV19; D is undetermined. This CDR3 is built from 13 residues. Trimming took 3 bases from V and 13 from J, leaving 15 bases between them. Germline CDR1 reads LNHDA; CDR2 reads SQIVND (reference sequence). As DNA, the CDR3 is TGTGCCAGTAGTATGTCTGTTTCGGGTGGACTGTTTTTT. Protein product: CASSMSVSGGLFF.

This clone was picked up one time. The chain uses TRBV19 and TRBJ2-3; D unresolved. Per the germline V gene, CDR1 is LNHDA and CDR2 is SQIVND (reference sequence). V gave up 2 bases and J gave up 2 bases, with 5 bases separating them. The CDR3 has 13 residues. DNA for the CDR3: TGTGCCAGTAGTATATTTATCACAGATACGCAGTATTTT. This gives the protein CASSIFITDTQYF.

J is TRBJ2-1 and V is TRBV5-6; D is possibly TRBD2 (5 bases). The V and J ends lost 4 bases and 5 bases respectively, with 19 bases between them. CDR3 length: 16 amino acids. In germline, CDR1 is SGHDT, CDR2 YYEEEE. CDR3 coding DNA: TGTGCCAGCAGCGAGACTATTAAGGTCCTAAACAATGAGCAGTTCTTC. The encoded protein is CASSETIKVLNNEQFF.

V gene TRBV7-9 combines with J gene TRBJ1-2; D gene uncertain. The CDR3 has 12 amino acids. In germline, CDR1 is SEHNR, CDR2 FQNEAQ (reference sequence). The V end was cut by 10 bases, the J end by 2 bases, with 11 bases between. CDR3 sequence: CAIYPRNYGYTF. The DNA for the CDR3 is TGTGCCATCTACCCGAGGAACTATGGCTACACCTTC.

The chain carries TRBV5-1 and TRBJ1-1, with D tentatively TRBD1 (5 bases). V shed 4 bases and J shed 7 bases, with 14 bases lying between them. CDR1 is SGHRS, CDR2 YFSETQ, per germline. The CDR3 has 13 amino acids. The CDR3 nucleotides read TGCGCCAGCAGCCAGGACATTGGCGGTGAAGCTTTCTTT. Translating it yields CASSQDIGGEAFF.

The chain recombines TRBV5-1 with TRBJ1-1; 10 bases align to TRBD1. The CDR3 runs to 16 residues. Per germline, CDR1 SGHRS and CDR2 YFSETQ. The V and J ends lost 2 bases and 2 bases, in that order; junction bases with no gene match: 6. In nucleotides, the CDR3 is TGCGCCAGCAGCTTATCGGGGACAGGGGCTAACACTGAAGCTTTCTTT. Amino acids: CASSLSGTGANTEAFF.

For this clone: The same CDR3 can be traced to other DNA sequences in this sample. This chain joins TRBV18 and TRBJ1-1; no firm D call. With 4 bases removed from V and 2 bases from J, the gap between germline ends came to 8 bases. Per the germline V gene, CDR1 is KGHSH and CDR2 is LQKENI. This CDR3 spans 13 amino acids. CDR3 loop: CASSRGVNTEAFF. As DNA, the CDR3 is TGTGCCAGCTCACGCGGGGTAAACACTGAAGCTTTCTTT. The entire variable domain, with the rest obtained from reference TRBV18 and TRBJ1-1, is as follows: NAGVMQNPRHLVRRRGQEARLRCSPMKGHSHVYWYRQLPEEGLKFMVYLQKENIIDESGMPKERFSAEFPKEGPSILRIQQVVRGDSAAYFCASSRGVNTEAFFGQGTRLTVV.

This clone was detected a few times. The chain uses TRBV2 and TRBJ1-3; perhaps TRBD1 as D (5 bases). Germline V gives CDR1 SNHLY, CDR2 FYNNEI. The CDR3 covers 16 residues. Trimming removed 5 bases at V and 4 bases at J, with 18 bases between. CDR3 sequence (DNA): TGTGCCAGCAGTCCTTTTTTAGGGGCACGGGGAAACACCATATATTTT. Translated, it gives CASSPFLGARGNTIYF.